This passage covers 5 T cell receptor beta chains from one sample sequenced in a study of CD8 T cells in Susac syndrome. Reverse transcription of about 0.5 to 1 ug RNA was carried out with random hexamers. MiXCR, applied by TCRdb to the immunoSEQ multiplex PCR reads, yields one record per CDR3 protein. This table holds 350,000 to 550,000 distinct CDR3 sequences, about 85% found once. Sequenced input: CD8+ T cells from PBMCs. The receptor source for this set is a human donor with multiple sclerosis.

This chain uses TRBV4-1 with TRBJ2-7; possible D gene TRBD1, 7 bases. This CDR3 is built from 14 residues. Germline assignment: CDR1 MGHRA and CDR2 YSYEKL. The V gene lost 4 bases and the J gene lost 2 bases, with 12 bases spanning the gap. The CDR3 loop is CASSPGGQPYEQYF. The CDR3 DNA is TGCGCCAGCAGCCCCGGGGGACAGCCCTACGAGCAGTACTTC.

The rearrangement links TRBV27 to TRBJ2-3, with 12 bases fitting TRBD2. Germline-derived CDR1 and CDR2 are MNHEY and SMNVEV (reference sequence). The length of the CDR3 is 15 residues. The trim removed 6 bases at V and 4 bases at J, leaving 5 bases unmatched. CDR3 in DNA: TGTGCCAGCAGCCCGGGACTAGCGGGCGCAGATACGCAGTATTTT. Protein: CASSPGLAGADTQYF.

The chain recombines TRBV2 with TRBJ2-7; TRBD1 agrees at 7 bases. The CDR3 runs 17 residues. The J segment lost 1 base and the V segment lost 2 bases, leaving 11 bases of the junction unmatched. The germline gives CDR1 SNHLY, CDR2 FYNNEI. The CDR3 DNA sequence: TGTGCCAGCAGTGAAAGATTGGGACAGATTTTATCCTACGAGCAGTACTTC. This sequence encodes CASSERLGQILSYEQYF. The full variable domain, completed using reference TRBV2 and TRBJ2-7, is EPEVTQTPSHQVTQMGQEVILRCVPISNHLYFYWYRQILGQKVEFLVSFYNNEISEKSEIFDDQFSVERPDGSNFTLKIRSTKLEDSAMYFCASSERLGQILSYEQYFGPGTRLTVT.

The chain uses TRBV7-3 and TRBJ2-1, with 9 bases matching TRBD2. This CDR3 comprises 15 residues. The germline V gene has CDR1 SGHTA and CDR2 FQGTGA. The trim removed 1 base at V and 9 bases at J, leaving 7 bases unmatched. The CDR3 spells CASSLMLAGFSEQFF. CDR3 DNA sequence: TGTGCCAGCAGCTTAATGCTAGCGGGATTCAGTGAGCAGTTCTTC.

The chain is built from TRBV10-3 and TRBJ1-2; D might be TRBD1 (6 bases). Per the germline V gene, CDR1 is ENHRY and CDR2 is SYGVKD. The CDR3 extends over 12 amino acids. Deletions cut 6 bases from V and 7 bases from J, with 12 bases between. The CDR3: CAISQQGPGYTF. As DNA, the CDR3 is TGTGCCATCAGCCAGCAGGGGCCTGGCTACACCTTC.